This record looks at one T cell receptor beta chain sequence and its context. This entry belongs to a study of control samples from healthy donors and cancer patients. Germline assignment: CDR1 KGHSH and CDR2 LQKENI. The length of the CDR3 is 15 residues. After removal of 3 bases from V and 4 bases from J, the junction contained 5 bases not matched to a gene. Produced via immunoSEQ multiplex PCR; TCRdb's table is partial and in-frame only. The table includes about 27,000 clones, more than 75% detected once. The source material was PBMCs. This chain connects TRBV18 to TRBJ2-2, with 7 bases aligning to TRBD1. The clonotype was recovered from a man aged 45-65 years with lung cancer. CDR3 in DNA: TGTGCCAGCTCACCCATTTCAGGGGGCACCGGGGAGCTGTTTTTT. This translates into CASSPISGGTGELFF. Using reference TRBV18 and TRBJ2-2 for the parts outside the CDR3, the full variable domain is NAGVMQNPRHLVRRRGQEARLRCSPMKGHSHVYWYRQLPEEGLKFMVYLQKENIIDESGMPKERFSAEFPKEGPSILRIQQVVRGDSAAYFCASSPISGGTGELFFGEGSRLTVL.